This T cell receptor beta chain stems from a study of control samples from healthy donors and cancer patients. Produced via immunoSEQ multiplex PCR; TCRdb's table is partial and in-frame only. Of tens of thousands of clones in the sample, roughly 91% are singletons; the top ten hold 8.5% to 10%. The CDR3 consists of 15 residues. Trimming stripped 2 bases from V and 1 base from J, with 11 bases between. Germline CDR1 is ENHRY and CDR2 is SYGVKD. V gene TRBV10-3 combines with J gene TRBJ2-5; possibly TRBD2 for D (6 bases). This clonotype originated in a woman aged 45 to 65 with colorectal cancer. The sample was PBMCs. The CDR3 DNA reads as TGTGCCATCAGTGAGGGAGGGTCCCTCCAAGAGACCCAGTACTTC. Translation: CAISEGGSLQETQYF.